The TCR beta chain under discussion was sequenced for a study of regulatory T cells in long-lasting Graves disease (dated by TCRdb to the early 2020s). Broadly, across the study: Persistent Graves' disease was defined as persistently positive TSH receptor autoantibodies together with antithyroid drug treatment for over 5 years. This study used TCR sequencing and RNA sequencing of peripheral blood to compare persistent Graves' disease patients against newly diagnosed Graves' disease patients. TCR sequencing covered 13 persistent and around 20 newly diagnosed Graves' disease patients, around 33 samples in total. The study took place in China and was registered as a clinical trial. Persistent Graves' disease patients in the clinical cohort had taken antithyroid drugs for around 10 years on average.

The paper's findings and limits, for the study overall: Because the primary lesion, thyroid tissue, could not be accessed, the study looked at peripheral blood alone. More public clonotypes were shared among persistent patients (approximately 3,000) than among newly diagnosed patients (roughly 1,000). Compared with newly diagnosed patients, persistent Graves' disease patients had lower TCR Shannon entropy and fewer highly expanded clones, which suggests clonal expansion. Sequencing and analysis were limited to the TCR beta chain. Persistent disease showed preferential use of TRBV28, TRBJ1-2 and TRBJ2-5, whereas newly diagnosed disease favored TRBV20-1 and TRBJ2-1. The authors acknowledged the small sample size as a limitation that may reduce accuracy.

V is cut by 5 bases and J by 2 bases, and the space between the germline ends is 15 bases. Measured from the cysteine to the phenylalanine, the CDR3 is 15 residues long. Kept here is only the CDR3 DNA, which spans 45 bases and is read in frame from base 1. For CDR1 and CDR2, the germline V gene (reference sequence) lists LNHDA and SQIVND. Receptors were amplified or captured by multiplex PCR. The listed sequencing device is Illumina HiSeq 4000. TCR beta libraries were built with iRepertoire HTBI primers and Arm-PCR amplification of CDR3 regions. Before sequencing, the PCR products went through gel purification. Per the authors' processing: Gene usage analysis of CDR3 amino acid clonotypes relied on the approximately 60 TRBV and about 13 TRBJ segments identified across samples. COPE and FqMerger were used to merge filtered high-quality paired reads into contigs. BLAST was used to align contigs to IMGT TRBV, TRBD and TRBJ reference genes, with CDR3 defined following IMGT. Clonotypes above 0.1% frequency were classified as highly expanded clones. Shannon entropy was used to measure repertoire diversity, and the Gini coefficient was used to measure V-J evenness. A clonotype was considered public if more than one individual shared it. The public sequencing data were trimmed at Q25 with fastp and processed into clonotypes with MiXCR by TCRdb, which kept only in-frame beta chains. Rows with a matching CDR3 protein are joined into one entry that keeps the most common DNA and genes. TCRdb's processing, not the study's, gives the V and J calls here. This sample is represented by fewer than 600,000 distinct CDR3 sequences; about 22% of them were singletons. The biggest ten clones account for around 13% of the sample.

The time point label corresponds to: persistent/refractory GD, antithyroid drugs over 5 years with positive TRAb. For both TCR sequencing and RNA sequencing, RNA was extracted from PBMCs using TRIzol. The diagnosis of Graves' disease was made according to American Thyroid Association guidelines. The patients came from an endocrinology department in Xi'an, China. From each patient, nine milliliters of peripheral blood was collected into an EDTA anticoagulant tube. PBMCs were isolated by Ficoll Paque Plus density gradient separation without further T cell sorting. An Agilent 2100 Bioanalyzer and agarose gel were used to check RNA quality, while a NanoDrop 2000 measured RNA concentration. Remarks on this clonotype: The clone's antigen remains unknown. The sample holds no much larger clone one base away, and base qualities are not on file.

In this chain, TRBV19 is recombined with TRBJ1-2, with a weak D call of TRBD1 (5 bases match). Sample: peripheral blood mononuclear cells (PBMCs), taken when the disease was refractory, from a patient treated with antithyroid drugs. This receptor was obtained from a female donor with Graves disease. CDR3 region: CASSGYVGGNYGYTF. At the DNA level, the sequence is TGTGCCAGTAGTGGGTACGTCGGGGGGAACTATGGCTACACCTTC.